This entry is about one T cell receptor (beta chain). Sequenced by immunoSEQ multiplex PCR; TCRdb stores in-frame clones only, minus some. The table includes 95,000 to 130,000 clones, 80% to 90% detected once. The germline V and J ends were trimmed by 3 bases and 10 bases, with 10 bases remaining between them. CDR3 length: 12 residues. Germline CDR1 and CDR2: MNHEY and SVGEGT. This sample was included in a study of control samples from healthy donors and cancer patients. Sequencing was done on a sample of PBMCs. The chain employs TRBV6-2 or TRBV6-3 and TRBJ2-4, with D hard to call. The receptor was isolated from a woman between 50 and 59 years old with colorectal cancer. CDR3: CASSYRVGIQYF. Here the CDR3 DNA reads TGTGCCAGCAGTTATCGGGTTGGGATTCAGTACTTC.